This T cell receptor (beta chain) appears in the sequencing data of a study of brain T cells in children with intractable seizures (TCRdb year 2021). Study-wide context: Resected brain tissue from about 53 pediatric epilepsy surgery cases was initially screened for immune gene transcripts with a NanoString immunology panel. About 70% of the 12 selected surgery cases also had pre-surgery blood sequenced, which left four cases with brain tissue only. Study-wide conclusions, independent of this receptor: Because sequencing depth was different between pre-surgery and post-surgery blood, clones absent from the pre-surgery sample may reflect undersampling. Viral specificity was inferred solely from CDR3 sequence similarity, and the HCMV serostatus of the patients was not known.

With regard to this clone: Its antigen is not yet known. Base-call qualities are not available, and no considerably larger clone is one nucleotide away.

TCR beta chain sequences were generated from genomic DNA using the immunoSEQ assay. The authors' analysis ran thus. CDR3 sequences not starting with the conserved framework cysteine at position 104 were manually removed. To get clonality, the normalized Shannon's Diversity Index was subtracted from one, giving values from 0 (maximal diversity) to 1 (oligoclonal). Differences in the frequency of the same CDR3 between samples, such as brain versus blood, were assessed with chi-squared comparison-of-proportions tests. Public clonotypes were identified by searching immuneACCESS, and similarity to known antiviral clonotypes was assessed with the VDJdb browser. TCRdb took over this immuneACCESS table, retaining in-frame rearrangements with V and J assigned. Such tables are incomplete; in checked studies, under half of the missing clones stem from an unresolved V gene, and the remainder is unexplained. D and trimming come from the DNA, and the V and J calls and clone size come from that table. Within this sample are over 20,000 clones, with 94% of them counted one time only. In total, the top ten clones hold roughly 6.7% of the sample.

What this sample's time point label stands for: resected brain tissue, or blood drawn just prior to surgery. The surgery cases showing the highest brain T cell transcript signatures were chosen for TCR beta chain sequencing of brain tissue and, when available, of blood. Prior to surgery, the patients had been treated with at least one anti-epileptic drug. The TCR-sequenced patients were children whose drug-resistant epilepsy was caused by tuberous sclerosis complex, focal cortical dysplasia, Rasmussen encephalitis or hemimegalencephaly. Blood was drawn right before the epilepsy surgery. Bulk genomic DNA was extracted from unsorted brain tissue and whole blood with the Monarch genomic DNA purification kit. Trimming removed 8 bases from V and 2 bases from J, leaving 7 bases between the germline ends. Including cysteine and phenylalanine, the CDR3 has 12 amino acids. The CDR3 DNA has 36 bases and is translated from base 1. Via the germline V gene, CDR1 is SGHAT and CDR2 FQNNGV.

Here the chain combines TRBV11-2 and TRBJ1-3; the D gene is possibly TRBD1, with 5 bases matching. The clonotype was recovered from a boy aged 5-17 years with focal cortical dysplasia and intractable seizures. Sequenced here: peripheral blood, sampled at surgery. The CDR3 region has the sequence CASRGAGNTIYF. The nucleotide sequence reads TGTGCCAGCCGGGGGGCTGGAAACACCATATATTTT.